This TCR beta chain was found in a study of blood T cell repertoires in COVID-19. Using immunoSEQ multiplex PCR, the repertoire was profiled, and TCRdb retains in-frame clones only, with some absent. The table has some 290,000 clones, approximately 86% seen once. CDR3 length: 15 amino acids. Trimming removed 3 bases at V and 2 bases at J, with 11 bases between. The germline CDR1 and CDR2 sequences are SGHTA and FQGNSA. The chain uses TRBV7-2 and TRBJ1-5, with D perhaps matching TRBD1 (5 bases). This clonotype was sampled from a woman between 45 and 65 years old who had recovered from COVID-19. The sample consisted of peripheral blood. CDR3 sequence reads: CASSFDSGGNQPQHF. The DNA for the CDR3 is TGTGCCAGCAGCTTCGACAGCGGGGGCAATCAGCCCCAGCATTTT. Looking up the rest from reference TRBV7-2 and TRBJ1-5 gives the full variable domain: GAGVSQSPSNKVTEKGKDVELRCDPISGHTALYWYRQSLGQGLEFLIYFQGNSAPDKSGLPSDRFSAERTGGSVSTLTIQRTQQEDSAVYLCASSFDSGGNQPQHFGDGTRLSIL.